This TCR beta chain was identified in a study of blood T cell repertoires in COVID-19. Study details: The United States, Italy and Spain were the sources of the acute and convalescent COVID-19 samples. T cells, B-cell-depleted T cells, or PBMCs supplied cDNA or gDNA.

Per the study methods: Amplification of reference gene primers provided the estimated nucleated cell counts. The protocol was immunoSEQ multiplex PCR, while the TCRdb copy is restricted to in-frame clones and leaves out a portion. Clonal size and the V and J genes are those of that table, whereas D and trimming came from the DNA. This sample has fewer than 20,000 clones, with roughly nine tenths found just once. This clone was recorded only once. The CDR3 contains 12 residues. V was clipped by 5 bases and J by 12 bases, with 16 bases between them. In germline, CDR1 is SEHNR, CDR2 FQNEAQ (reference sequence).

This TCR came from a man at least 80 years old with acute or convalescent COVID-19. Sequenced input: peripheral blood. This chain joins TRBV7-9 and TRBJ1-2; no clear D. This CDR3 reads CASSPGLLEDTF. The CDR3 nucleotides are TGTGCCAGCAGCCCCGGGTTGCTTGAAGACACCTTC.